This T cell receptor (beta chain) was sequenced during a study of PD-1 blockade in classical Hodgkin lymphoma. The study, taken as a whole, reports: Patients with an early start, nivolumab under 1 year after ASCT, were excluded. Whoever responded completely had baseline diversity much like that seen in newly diagnosed patients.

Described time point: cycle 4 day 1 (C4D1), after less than 7 weeks of nivolumab. No patient escaped relapse after autologous stem cell transplantation, and brentuximab vedotin exposure varied. Classifying best responses yielded complete response, partial response or progressive disease. The repertoire was sequenced with immunoSEQ multiplex PCR; TCRdb's copy has only in-frame clones and lacks some. The table has approximately 110,000 clones, about 92% seen once. The CDR3 is 12 residues long. With 1 base removed from V and 4 bases from J, the gap between germline ends came to 1 base. Germline values: CDR1 MNHNS, CDR2 SASEGT. As to this clone: Its target is not known. The identical CDR3 is also encoded by other nucleotide sequences in the sample.

The chain carries TRBV6-1 and TRBJ2-2, with D uncertain. This clonotype was obtained from a human donor with classical Hodgkin lymphoma. The input for sequencing was peripheral blood mononuclear cells (PBMCs), taken before the fourth cycle of nivolumab. CDR3 sequence reads: CASSEGTGELFF. CDR3 in DNA: TGTGCCAGCAGTGAAGGCACCGGGGAGCTGTTTTTT.